Only a few counts were recorded for the clone carrying this T cell receptor (beta chain). What it binds is not known. CDR1 and CDR2 from the germline V gene are GTSNPN and SVGIG (reference sequence). The CDR3 consists of 15 residues. V gave up 0 bases and J gave up 6 bases; unmatched junction bases: 5. This specimen belongs to a study of cytomegalovirus exposure and HLA in healthy donors. Study findings and constraints: HLA restriction was apparent for most CMV-associated TCR beta chains in a later analysis. For TCR beta chains, V- and J-gene trimming was later linked to a missense DCLRE1C variant.

PCR primers comprised 60 Vbeta and 13 Jbeta primers. Assay used: immunoSEQ multiplex PCR; TCRdb lists only in-frame clones, some missing. Of more than 75,000 clones in the sample, over 70% were seen once. The specimen sequenced was PBMCs. The receptor comes from a man in his forties or fifties in good health and CMV-seropositive. The rearrangement links TRBV30 to TRBJ2-1; 10 bases are shared with TRBD1. The CDR3 nucleotides read TGTGCCTGGAGTGTAGGGACAGGGGAAGGCAATGAGCAGTTCTTC. Protein sequence: CAWSVGTGEGNEQFF.